What follows is one TCR beta chain and its context. Its antigen is unknown. This sample was taken from a study of T cells in localized non-small cell lung cancer. With 0 bases clipped from V and 4 bases from J, the junction kept 5 bases outside the gene matches. The CDR3 consists of 15 residues. Looked up from germline, CDR1 is LNHNV and CDR2 is YYDKDF (reference sequence). Study-level points and caveats: Uninvolved adjacent lung, not tumor, had the highest T cell clonality.

Measured with immunoSEQ multiplex PCR; TCRdb has only the in-frame clones, and not every one. The sample has tens of thousands of clones; approximately 78% are singletons. The TCR sequence derives from a male donor aged 60 or over with stage II squamous cell lung carcinoma. The sample in question was peripheral blood, obtained before any cancer treatment. The chain links TRBV15 to TRBJ1-2, with 7 bases identical to TRBD1. CDR3 sequence: CATSRDRAGGYGYTF. The CDR3 nucleotides are TGTGCCACCAGCAGAGATCGGGCAGGGGGCTATGGCTACACCTTC.